This passage covers 22 T cell receptor beta chains from one sample sequenced in a study of early T cells in non-severe SARS-CoV-2 infection. TCRdb redid the calling of the 5' RACE reads with MiXCR, one entry per CDR3 protein. The table records 80,000 to 95,000 distinct CDR3 sequences, around 16% of them present only once. The sequencing used whole blood, collected at baseline. These receptors originate from an adult who was a healthcare worker with PCR-confirmed SARS-CoV-2 infection or an uninfected control (not recorded which).

The chain recombines TRBV18 with TRBJ2-7, with TRBD2 matching 12 bases. Germline V lookup: CDR1 KGHSH, CDR2 LQKENI. V lost 5 bases to trimming and J lost 4 bases; unmatched junction nucleotides: 3. This CDR3 comprises 14 residues. The CDR3 region is CASSSSGRAYEQYF. CDR3 bases: TGTGCCAGCTCATCTAGCGGGAGGGCTTACGAGCAGTACTTC.

The chain uses TRBV19 and TRBJ2-1; no firm D call. Per germline, CDR1 LNHDA and CDR2 SQIVND (reference sequence). There are 11 residues in the CDR3. V lost 3 bases and J lost 7, with 4 bases in between. Here the CDR3 DNA reads TGTGCCAGTAGTATTTGGAATGAGCAGTTCTTC. Protein: CASSIWNEQFF.

The J gene is TRBJ2-3, the V gene TRBV7-3; the D gene is possibly TRBD1 (5 bases). Trimming removed 4 bases at V and 4 bases at J, with 12 bases between. Germline CDR1 is SGHTA and CDR2 is FQGTGA. The CDR3 has 14 residues. CDR3 DNA: TGTGCCAGCAGCTCCCAGGGTCAGGCAGATACGCAGTATTTT. Its translation is CASSSQGQADTQYF.

This clonotype occurred many times. This chain joins TRBV6-6 and TRBJ1-4; D is possibly TRBD1 (5 bases). The germline V and J ends were trimmed by 0 bases and 5 bases, with 13 bases remaining between them. The CDR3 length is 16 residues. Germline V CDR1 and CDR2: MNHNY, SVGAGI (reference sequence). CDR3 protein: CASSYSIVRANEKLFF. As DNA, the CDR3 is TGTGCCAGCAGTTACTCGATTGTCAGGGCGAATGAAAAACTGTTTTTT.

This clonotype was seen a handful of times. The chain has TRBV30 and TRBJ2-7; a weak D match, TRBD2 (6 bases). This CDR3 spans 12 amino acids. Germline CDR1 is GTSNPN and CDR2 is SVGIG (reference sequence). Trimming took 6 bases from V and 3 from J, leaving 12 bases between them. CDR3 bases: TGTGCCTGCAGCCTGGGACTCTACGAGCAGTACTTC. It codes for CACSLGLYEQYF.

A few counts support this clonotype. The V gene is TRBV7-2, the J gene TRBJ2-7; 8 nucleotides line up with TRBD2. This CDR3 comprises 15 residues. Germline V gene data show CDR1 as SGHTA and CDR2 as FQGNSA. V shed 6 bases, J shed 2 bases, and the junction held 9 bases outside the gene matches. The CDR3 DNA reads TGTGCCAGCAGTTCGGGACTAGGCCTTACCTACGAGCAGTACTTC. This codes for CASSSGLGLTYEQYF.

This clonotype was observed a handful of times. The chain combines TRBV11-2 with TRBJ2-3; the match to TRBD1 covers 10 bases. The J segment lost 2 bases and the V segment lost 0 bases, leaving 14 bases of the junction unmatched. Looked up from germline, CDR1 is SGHAT and CDR2 is FQNNGV. CDR3 length: 20 amino acids. Here the CDR3 DNA reads TGTGCCAGCAGCTTAGATGGCTTACACCTCGGACAGGGGGTCACAGATACGCAGTATTTT. It translates to CASSLDGLHLGQGVTDTQYF.

This clonotype was picked up many times. The chain has TRBV29-1 and TRBJ2-7; D is ambiguous. Trimming stripped 2 bases from V and 7 bases from J, with 9 bases between. Germline assignment: CDR1 SQVTM and CDR2 ANQGSEA. The CDR3 loop spans 11 amino acids. The CDR3, as DNA: TGCAGCGTTGAAAGGGCGTATGAGCAGTACTTC. Translated, it gives CSVERAYEQYF.

This clonotype was found a few times. The chain couples TRBV2 to TRBJ1-1; TRBD1 might be the D (5 bases). The V gene's germline CDR1 is SNHLY and CDR2 FYNNEI. V lost 6 bases to trimming and J lost 10 bases, with 12 bases between them. CDR3 length: 11 residues. CDR3 amino acids: CASSQGLGAFF. CDR3 in DNA: TGTGCCAGCAGCCAGGGCCTTGGAGCTTTCTTT.

This clonotype turned up a few times. V is TRBV25-1 and J is TRBJ2-3; tentative D call: TRBD2 (6 bases). This CDR3 is 15 amino acids long. Per germline, CDR1 MGHDK and CDR2 SYGVNS. The V and J ends lost 1 base and 2 bases respectively, with 10 bases between them. The CDR3 sequence is CASSESRDVTDTQYF. DNA for the CDR3: TGTGCCAGCAGTGAATCGCGGGACGTCACAGATACGCAGTATTTT.

The chain uses TRBV6-2 or TRBV6-3 and TRBJ2-1; D unclear. Germline CDR1 is MNHEY and CDR2 is SVGEGT. The CDR3 spans 13 residues. V dropped 0 bases and J dropped 7 bases, with 7 bases sitting between them. This CDR3 is CASSYSSWNEQFF. The CDR3 nucleotides are TGTGCCAGCAGTTACTCAAGTTGGAATGAGCAGTTCTTC.

The chain has TRBV11-2 and TRBJ2-1, with 9 bases aligning to TRBD2. The V gene end was trimmed by 3 bases and the J gene end by 9 bases; junction bases not matched to a gene: 9. The CDR3 length is 15 residues. The V gene's germline CDR1 is SGHAT and CDR2 FQNNGV. The CDR3 nucleotides read TGTGCCAGCAGCTTGGCCGGGACTAGCAGTCGTGAGCAGTTCTTC. The encoded protein is CASSLAGTSSREQFF.

This clonotype appeared a few times. The rearrangement links TRBV7-8 to TRBJ2-1, with 7 bases identical to TRBD1. The germline V gene encodes CDR1 SGHVS and CDR2 FQNEAQ. V lost 6 bases to trimming and J lost 0 bases; unmatched junction nucleotides: 8. The length of the CDR3 is 16 residues. The CDR3 region has the DNA TGTGCCAGCAGGCCTAGGCGACAGGGCTCCTACAATGAGCAGTTCTTC. Amino acids: CASRPRRQGSYNEQFF.

The rearrangement joins TRBV18 to TRBJ1-1, with TRBD1 as a possible D gene (6 bases). The V end was cut by 3 bases, the J end by 6 bases, with 23 bases between. The germline gives CDR1 KGHSH, CDR2 LQKENI. CDR3 length: 17 residues. CDR3: CASSPRAIETGTPEAFF. The CDR3 coding sequence is TGTGCCAGCTCACCGCGGGCGATTGAAACAGGGACCCCTGAAGCTTTCTTT. The full variable domain, with the rest looked up from reference TRBV18 and TRBJ1-1, is NAGVMQNPRHLVRRRGQEARLRCSPMKGHSHVYWYRQLPEEGLKFMVYLQKENIIDESGMPKERFSAEFPKEGPSILRIQQVVRGDSAAYFCASSPRAIETGTPEAFFGQGTRLTVV.

The V gene is TRBV19, the J gene TRBJ2-7; D remains ambiguous. This CDR3 has 12 amino acids. Germline V gene data show CDR1 as LNHDA and CDR2 as SQIVND (reference sequence). The V gene lost 5 bases and the J gene lost 4 bases, with 9 bases spanning the gap. The CDR3 DNA reads as TGTGCCAGTAGTTTCGACCTGTACGAGCAGTACTTC. This sequence encodes CASSFDLYEQYF.

The V and J genes are TRBV5-1 and TRBJ2-5; no definite D call. CDR1 is SGHRS, CDR2 YFSETQ, per germline. This CDR3 region has 14 residues. Trimming left V 4 bases short and J 0 bases short, with 10 bases between. The CDR3 is CASSAGAHQETQYF. The CDR3 DNA is TGCGCCAGCAGCGCTGGAGCGCACCAAGAGACCCAGTACTTC.

This clonotype was seen only a few times. The genes are TRBV9 and TRBJ2-3; D not resolved. V was shortened by 0 bases and J by 1 base, with 9 bases between the two germline ends. CDR1 is SGDLS, CDR2 YYNGEE, per germline. The CDR3 is 15 residues long. CDR3 nucleotides: TGTGCCAGCAGCGTAGATATTGGGGGCACAGATACGCAGTATTTT. Protein sequence: CASSVDIGGTDTQYF.

This clonotype showed up just once. This chain links TRBV20-1 with TRBJ2-7; 9 bases match TRBD2. The junction had 8 bases not matched to a gene; V was cut back by 6 bases and J by 2 bases. The germline V gene encodes CDR1 DFQATT and CDR2 SNEGSKA (reference sequence). There are 14 residues in the CDR3. The CDR3 loop reads CSAEPSGEAYEQYF. Here the CDR3 DNA reads TGCAGTGCCGAGCCTAGCGGGGAGGCCTACGAGCAGTACTTC.

This clonotype was recorded a few times. The V and J genes are TRBV21-1 and TRBJ2-7; no DNA check was done on the table's D call, TRBD1. TRBV21-1 is flagged as a pseudogene. The CDR3 is 14 amino acids. The CDR3 nucleotides read TGTGCCAGCAGCAAGAGGGGTATCTGCTACGAGCAGTACTTC. Translating gives CASSKRGICYEQYF.

V is TRBV30 and J is TRBJ1-2, with 10 bases identical to TRBD1. CDR1 is GTSNPN and CDR2 is SVGIG in the germline V gene (reference sequence). With 4 bases clipped from V and 2 bases from J, the junction kept 7 bases outside the gene matches. The CDR3 has 15 amino acids. CDR3 bases: TGTGCCTGGATTAGGGGACAGGGGACAAACTATGGCTACACCTTC. Amino acids: CAWIRGQGTNYGYTF.

Only a few counts were recorded for this clonotype. V gene TRBV28 combines with J gene TRBJ2-3; no firm D call. The germline V gene encodes CDR1 MDHEN and CDR2 SYDVKM. This CDR3 spans 17 amino acids. V was shortened by 2 bases and J by 4 bases, with 19 bases between the two germline ends. CDR3 sequence: CASSLNPGSFQADTQYF. As DNA, the CDR3 is TGTGCCAGCAGTTTAAACCCCGGCTCTTTCCAGGCAGATACGCAGTATTTT.

About this clonotype itself: This sequence may be a read error, since a much larger clone differs from it by one base. The rearrangement uses TRBV10-3 and TRBJ2-1, with D possibly matching TRBD2 (6 bases). Germline V gene lookup returns CDR1 ENHRY and CDR2 SYGVKD. Trimming took off 11 bases at V and 7 bases at J, with 18 bases between the two ends. This CDR3 region has 13 residues. The CDR3 protein is CAYRTGEGNEQFF. The CDR3 DNA sequence: TGTGCCTACCGGACGGGAGAAGGAAATGAGCAGTTCTTC.